This passage covers 30 T cell receptor beta chains from one sample sequenced in a study of OX40 agonist ivuxolimab in advanced cancers. Libraries were prepared by immunoSEQ multiplex PCR; TCRdb keeps only in-frame clonotypes and omits some of them. The table shows 70,000 to 95,000 clones, with around 86% occurring only once. The sequenced sample was CD4+ or CD8+ T cells sorted from blood, obtained in a trial of the OX40 agonist ivuxolimab. These receptors were taken from an adult with an advanced solid tumor such as melanoma, head and neck, liver or kidney cancer.

Only one count was recorded for this clone. This chain connects TRBV7-6 to TRBJ1-4; weak D call: TRBD1 (5 bases). Germline V lookup: CDR1 SGHVS, CDR2 FNYEAQ. Between the trimmed V and J ends, which lost 2 bases and 4 bases, there was a span of 11 bases. This CDR3 has 15 residues. Written as DNA, the CDR3 is TGTGCCAGCAGCTTATGGGACGGAGATAATGAAAAACTGTTTTTT. Its protein product is CASSLWDGDNEKLFF.

V gene TRBV5-6 combines with J gene TRBJ2-5; perhaps TRBD1 as D (5 bases). The CDR3 covers 17 residues. V was clipped by 5 bases and J by 5 bases, with 25 bases between them. Germline CDR1 SGHDT, CDR2 YYEEEE. CDR3 nucleotides: TGTGCCAGCAGTTTAAGAGCAGTACAGGTCGGAATGGAGACCCAGTACTTC. It yields the protein CASSLRAVQVGMETQYF. Full variable domain (remainder filled in from reference TRBV5-6 and TRBJ2-5): DAGVTQSPTHLIKTRGQQVTLRCSPKSGHDTVSWYQQALGQGPQFIFQYYEEEERQRGNFPDRFSGHQFPNYSSELNVNALLLGDSALYLCASSLRAVQVGMETQYFGPGTRLLVL.

V gene TRBV27 combines with J gene TRBJ2-5; 10 positions agree with TRBD2. Germline CDR1 is MNHEY and CDR2 is SMNVEV (reference sequence). After removal of 5 bases from V and 5 bases from J, the junction contained 11 bases not matched to a gene. The CDR3 extends over 16 amino acids. The CDR3 reads CASSTLASGSGETQYF. The CDR3 coding sequence is TGTGCCAGCAGTACATTGGCTAGCGGGAGTGGGGAGACCCAGTACTTC.

The V gene is TRBV5-6, the J gene TRBJ1-6; no firm D call. The CDR3 covers 14 residues. Germline values: CDR1 SGHDT, CDR2 YYEEEE. Trimming left V 0 bases short and J 5 bases short, with 6 bases between. Here the CDR3 DNA reads TGTGCCAGCAGCTTGGCGCCGGATAATTCACCCCTCCACTTT. Translated, it gives CASSLAPDNSPLHF. Full variable domain (remainder filled in from reference TRBV5-6 and TRBJ1-6): DAGVTQSPTHLIKTRGQQVTLRCSPKSGHDTVSWYQQALGQGPQFIFQYYEEEERQRGNFPDRFSGHQFPNYSSELNVNALLLGDSALYLCASSLAPDNSPLHFGNGTRLTVT.

This chain joins TRBV10-3 and TRBJ1-4; TRBD1 aligns across 7 bases. CDR3 length: 14 residues. V shed 6 bases, J shed 4 bases, and the junction held 5 bases outside the gene matches. Per germline, CDR1 ENHRY and CDR2 SYGVKD. The CDR3 sequence: CAISRTGVNEKLFF. CDR3 DNA sequence: TGTGCCATCAGCCGGACAGGAGTTAATGAAAAACTGTTTTTT.

This clone has more than one count but fewer than ten. CDR3 sequence (DNA): TGTGCCAGCATATTGGCCCTTCAAGAGACCCAGTACTTC. It yields the protein CASILALQETQYF. The V and J genes are TRBV5-5 and TRBJ2-5; D uncertain. V lost 6 bases and J 2 bases, leaving 11 bases between the germline ends. CDR1 and CDR2 (germline): SGHKS, YYEKEE (reference sequence). This CDR3 comprises 13 residues.

The chain couples TRBV9 to TRBJ2-1; D is perhaps TRBD2 (5 bases). CDR1 is SGDLS and CDR2 is YYNGEE in the germline V gene. Trimming removed 0 bases from V and 4 bases from J, with 11 bases in between. The CDR3 covers 15 residues. This CDR3 reads CASSVEISEYNEQFF. DNA for the CDR3: TGTGCCAGCAGCGTAGAGATTAGCGAGTACAATGAGCAGTTCTTC.

The chain carries TRBV29-1 and TRBJ2-5; D gene uncertain. The CDR3 loop spans 14 amino acids. The germline gives CDR1 SQVTM, CDR2 ANQGSEA. V shed 0 bases and J shed 2 bases, with 10 bases lying between them. Here the CDR3 reads CSVEDSALQETQYF. CDR3 in DNA: TGCAGCGTTGAAGACTCAGCCCTACAAGAGACCCAGTACTTC.

This clone has just one count. CDR3 bases: TGTGCCAGCAGCCCGGGACTAGCGGGGGATACGCAGTATTTT. This gives the protein CASSPGLAGDTQYF. V gene TRBV7-2 combines with J gene TRBJ2-3; 13 nucleotides align to TRBD2. The ends lost 5 bases at V and 6 bases at J; junction bases unmatched: 2. Germline-derived CDR1 and CDR2 are SGHTA and FQGNSA. CDR3 size: 14 residues.

The V call is TRBV4-1, the J call TRBJ2-3, with 10 bases lining up with TRBD2. Germline V gene sequence: CDR1 MGHRA, CDR2 YSYEKL. The CDR3 consists of 15 residues. V was pared by 3 bases and J by 4 bases, with 4 bases of the junction left unmatched. The CDR3 protein is CASSQWTSGPDTQYF. The CDR3 DNA sequence: TGCGCCAGCAGCCAGTGGACTAGCGGTCCAGATACGCAGTATTTT.

The chain carries TRBV6-1 and TRBJ1-1; D not resolved. The CDR3 has 13 residues. Germline CDR1 MNHNS, CDR2 SASEGT. V dropped 9 bases and J dropped 0 bases, with 11 bases sitting between them. CDR3 coding DNA: TGTGCCAGTCATGGCCCGATGAACACTGAAGCTTTCTTT. Its translation is CASHGPMNTEAFF.

The V gene is TRBV2, the J gene TRBJ2-3; 9 nucleotides align to TRBD1. The trim removed 3 bases at V and 3 bases at J, leaving 7 bases unmatched. The CDR3 covers 16 residues. The germline CDR1 and CDR2 sequences are SNHLY and FYNNEI. DNA for the CDR3: TGTGCCAGCAGTGAGGGACAGGGTTGGGGTACAGATACGCAGTATTTT. Translating it yields CASSEGQGWGTDTQYF.

The J gene is TRBJ1-1, the V gene TRBV28; D gene uncertain. CDR1 is MDHEN, CDR2 SYDVKM, per germline. V shed 5 bases and J shed 5 bases, with 12 bases lying between them. This CDR3 region has 13 residues. The CDR3: CASSGRRQTEAFF. The CDR3 bases are TGTGCCAGCAGTGGACGGAGGCAGACTGAAGCTTTCTTT.

V gene TRBV5-5 combines with J gene TRBJ2-1; D is ambiguous. CDR1 is SGHKS, CDR2 YYEKEE, per germline (reference sequence). This CDR3 is 13 amino acids long. Trimming stripped 10 bases from V and 5 bases from J, with 16 bases between. The CDR3 is CASSVDVNNEQFF. The CDR3 bases are TGTGCCTCGTCAGTGGACGTTAACAATGAGCAGTTCTTC. Filled out from reference TRBV5-5 and TRBJ2-1, the complete variable domain reads DAGVTQSPTHLIKTRGQQVTLRCSPISGHKSVSWYQQVLGQGPQFIFQYYEKEERGRGNFPDRFSARQFPNYSSELNVNALLLGDSALYLCASSVDVNNEQFFGPGTRLTVL.

This chain connects TRBV7-8 to TRBJ2-5, with 13 bases lining up with TRBD2. The V gene end was trimmed by 1 base and the J gene end by 4 bases; junction bases not matched to a gene: 6. The CDR3 sequence is 17 residues long. The germline gives CDR1 SGHVS, CDR2 FQNEAQ. DNA for the CDR3: TGTGCCAGCAGCTTAGGGGGACTAGCGGGAATTCCAGAGACCCAGTACTTC. Amino acid sequence: CASSLGGLAGIPETQYF. The entire variable domain, with the rest obtained from reference TRBV7-8 and TRBJ2-5, is as follows: GAGVSQSPRYKVAKRGQDVALRCDPISGHVSLFWYQQALGQGPEFLTYFQNEAQLDKSGLPSDRFFAERPEGSVSTLKIQRTQQEDSAVYLCASSLGGLAGIPETQYFGPGTRLLVL.

This chain connects TRBV5-1 to TRBJ2-5; TRBD1 agrees at 7 bases. After removal of 6 bases from V and 1 base from J, the junction contained 9 bases not matched to a gene. From germline, CDR1 is SGHRS and CDR2 YFSETQ. The CDR3 spans 15 residues. As DNA, the CDR3 is TGCGCCAGCACTATGTTGGGACAGCGCCAAGAGACCCAGTACTTC. Translating it yields CASTMLGQRQETQYF. Based on the CDR3 plus reference TRBV5-1 and TRBJ2-5, the full variable domain is KAGVTQTPRYLIKTRGQQVTLSCSPISGHRSVSWYQQTPGQGLQFLFEYFSETQRNKGNFPGRFSGRQFSNSRSEMNVSTLELGDSALYLCASTMLGQRQETQYFGPGTRLLVL.

The chain employs TRBV28 and TRBJ2-5; D unclear. This CDR3 has 12 residues. Germline V gene sequence: CDR1 MDHEN, CDR2 SYDVKM. The germline V and J ends were trimmed by 1 base and 5 bases, with 5 bases remaining between them. The CDR3, as DNA: TGTGCCAGCAGTTTATATGGGGAGACCCAGTACTTC. Protein product: CASSLYGETQYF. Variable domain in full (rest from reference TRBV28 and TRBJ2-5): DVKVTQSSRYLVKRTGEKVFLECVQDMDHENMFWYRQDPGLGLRLIYFSYDVKMKEKGDIPEGYSVSREKKERFSLILESASTNQTSMYLCASSLYGETQYFGPGTRLLVL.

This clone was picked up one time. This rearrangement joins TRBV29-1 to TRBJ2-5, with TRBD1 matching 10 bases. The CDR3 has 14 residues. Germline loops: CDR1 SQVTM, CDR2 ANQGSEA. V shed 7 bases and J 4 bases; nucleotides not matched to a gene: 9. CDR3 in DNA: TGCAGCGCCACAAGCAGGACAGGGGGAGAGACCCAGTACTTC. Translating gives CSATSRTGGETQYF.

This chain uses TRBV6-5 with TRBJ1-2, with D possibly matching TRBD1 (6 bases). V shed 0 bases and J shed 8 bases, with 19 bases lying between them. CDR3 size: 16 residues. The germline V gene has CDR1 MNHEY and CDR2 SVGAGI. For the CDR3, the DNA is TGTGCCAGCAGTTACTCTAAGACTAGCAGGGGCCCAGGCTACACCTTC. Translation gives CASSYSKTSRGPGYTF.

In regard to this clone: A junction end diverges from the germline sequence, so it may reflect a read error. This chain connects TRBV5-1 to TRBJ2-7; D gene unclear. The germline V gene encodes CDR1 SGHRS and CDR2 YFSETQ. This CDR3 is built from 11 residues. Written as DNA, the CDR3 is TGCGCCAGCAGTTTGGACGCCGAGCAGTACTTC. Translation: CASSLDAEQYF.

The gene calls are TRBV15 and TRBJ2-7; weak D call: TRBD1 (6 bases). The CDR3 sequence is 15 residues long. V was clipped by 1 base and J by 2 bases, with 12 bases between them. The germline CDR1 and CDR2 sequences are LNHNV and YYDKDF (reference sequence). The CDR3 here is CATSRGVQGPYEQYF. The CDR3 DNA follows: TGTGCCACCAGCAGAGGGGTCCAGGGGCCCTACGAGCAGTACTTC.

The rearrangement uses TRBV6-1 and TRBJ1-1; no clear D gene. The germline V gene encodes CDR1 MNHNS and CDR2 SASEGT. The CDR3 loop spans 13 amino acids. V lost 2 bases and J lost 2, with 6 bases in between. In nucleotides, the CDR3 is TGTGCCAGCAGTGAAAGGGTAAACACTGAAGCTTTCTTT. It encodes CASSERVNTEAFF.

This chain joins TRBV6-1 and TRBJ1-1, with D unclear. The CDR3 runs 13 residues. Deletions cut 7 bases from V and 5 bases from J, with 14 bases between. The germline CDR1 and CDR2 sequences are MNHNS and SASEGT. Written as DNA, the CDR3 is TGTGCCAGCAACACACAGCGAAGGACTGAAGCTTTCTTT. Amino acids: CASNTQRRTEAFF.

The genes are TRBV2 and TRBJ1-5; a weak D match, TRBD1 (5 bases). The CDR3 sequence is 14 residues long. Deletions cut 4 bases from V and 0 bases from J, with 7 bases between. Per germline, CDR1 SNHLY and CDR2 FYNNEI. CDR3 protein: CASSVGDSNQPQHF. CDR3 DNA sequence: TGTGCCAGCAGTGTAGGGGATAGCAATCAGCCCCAGCATTTT.

The chain links TRBV6-5 to TRBJ2-2; TRBD2 might be the D (5 bases). The CDR3 is 12 amino acids. Trimming cost V 6 bases and J 4 bases, with 6 bases left between them. Germline loops: CDR1 MNHEY, CDR2 SVGAGI. The CDR3 sequence is CASSRGTGELFF. CDR3 nucleotides: TGTGCCAGCAGCCGGGGCACCGGGGAGCTGTTTTTT.

The chain recombines TRBV9 with TRBJ2-2, with 8 bases that match TRBD2. The ends lost 3 bases at V and 6 bases at J; junction bases unmatched: 7. The CDR3 spans 15 residues. Germline values: CDR1 SGDLS, CDR2 YYNGEE. The CDR3 protein is CASSDWRGASGELFF. For the CDR3, the DNA is TGTGCCAGCAGCGATTGGCGGGGGGCGTCCGGGGAGCTGTTTTTT.

The chain carries TRBV6-1 and TRBJ2-7; 7 bases map to TRBD1. The CDR3 covers 13 residues. CDR1 is MNHNS and CDR2 is SASEGT in the germline V gene. V was pared by 3 bases and J by 3 bases, with 2 bases of the junction left unmatched. The CDR3 DNA reads TGTGCCAGCAGTGAGGGGACAGTCTACGAGCAGTACTTC. It encodes CASSEGTVYEQYF.

This chain connects TRBV2 to TRBJ2-7, with 9 bases aligning to TRBD1. Germline-derived CDR1 and CDR2 are SNHLY and FYNNEI. This CDR3 contains 14 residues. With V trimmed by 5 bases and J by 6 bases, 8 bases remained unmatched. CDR3 loop: CASSPTGTGIEQYF. In DNA form, the CDR3 reads TGTGCCAGCAGTCCAACCGGGACAGGGATCGAGCAGTACTTC.

The chain combines TRBV11-3 with TRBJ2-7; 7 bases match TRBD2. This CDR3 is 14 amino acids long. Germline V gives CDR1 SGHNT, CDR2 YENEEA. With 1 base clipped from V and 5 bases from J, the junction kept 5 bases outside the gene matches. The DNA of the CDR3 is TGTGCCAGCAGCTTAGGGGGAGGGAAACACGAGCAGTACTTC. Amino acid sequence: CASSLGGGKHEQYF.

This clone was seen only once. The chain joins TRBV5-4 to TRBJ2-2; the D is unclear. CDR1 and CDR2 (germline): SGHNT, YYREEE (reference sequence). This CDR3 contains 15 residues. Trimming stripped 2 bases from V and 5 bases from J, with 13 bases between. The CDR3 DNA follows: TGTGCCAGCAGCTTATACAGCCTGGGGACCGGGGAGCTGTTTTTT. Protein sequence: CASSLYSLGTGELFF.